Listed below are T cell receptor beta chains from one sample, sequenced in a study of response to subunit inactivated influenza vaccine. TCRdb ran MiXCR on the RT-PCR reads and lists one entry per CDR3 protein. The sample lists about 520,000 distinct CDR3 sequences, roughly 7.6% occurring once. The sequencing here drew on PBMCs from blood, taken approximately 25 months after vaccination. The receptors were gathered from a man aged 50-75 years who received an inactivated influenza vaccine. Both conserved end residues are part of each CDR3. A D gene is named only where the DNA matches it firmly. Clone size appears in some rows only: once, few, many, or a class for an expanded clone.

clone_size: few; d_call: .; v_call: TRBV21-1; j_call: TRBJ1-5; cdr3_nt: TGTGCCAGCAGCAATCTCTGTAGGCCCAATCAGCCCCAGCATTTT; cdr3_aa: CASSNLCRPNQPQHF
clone_size: .; d_call: .; v_call: TRBV2; j_call: TRBJ1-2; cdr3_nt: TGTACCAGCACTCTGGACAGCCCTAACTATGGCTACACCTTC; cdr3_aa: CTSTLDSPNYGYTF
clone_size: .; d_call: TRBD1; v_call: TRBV24-1; j_call: TRBJ2-5; cdr3_nt: TGTGCCACCAGACAGGGGGCGGGGGAGACCCAGTACTTC; cdr3_aa: CATRQGAGETQYF
clone_size: .; d_call: .; v_call: TRBV20-1; j_call: TRBJ1-2; cdr3_nt: TGCAGTGCTAGAGATCTGCGGACTATACCTAACTATGGCTACACCTTC; cdr3_aa: CSARDLRTIPNYGYTF
clone_size: few; d_call: TRBD1; v_call: TRBV10-3; j_call: TRBJ2-7; cdr3_nt: TGTGCCATCATGCGGACAGGGAAAGGCTACGAGCAGTACTTC; cdr3_aa: CAIMRTGKGYEQYF
clone_size: .; d_call: TRBD2; v_call: TRBV11-2; j_call: TRBJ2-1; cdr3_nt: TGTGCCAGCAGCTTTTCTAGCGGGAGTGGGGGTGAGCAGTTCTTC; cdr3_aa: CASSFSSGSGGEQFF
clone_size: .; d_call: .; v_call: TRBV30; j_call: TRBJ2-4; cdr3_nt: TGTGCCTGGACGATTGGGACGGAAAACATTCAGTACTTC; cdr3_aa: CAWTIGTENIQYF
clone_size: few; d_call: .; v_call: TRBV12-3/TRBV12-4; j_call: TRBJ2-1; cdr3_nt: TGTGCCAGCAGTCGCACGGGGCTCGGGGGCGATGAGCAGTTCTTC; cdr3_aa: CASSRTGLGGDEQFF
clone_size: few; d_call: .; v_call: TRBV5-6; j_call: TRBJ2-5; cdr3_nt: TGTGCCAGCAGCTTACCTACAGCCCCAGCAGAGACCCAGTACTTC; cdr3_aa: CASSLPTAPAETQYF
clone_size: few; d_call: TRBD2; v_call: TRBV20-1; j_call: TRBJ2-5; cdr3_nt: TGCAGTGCTAGAGATCCGCGGGGGGCCGGACAAGAGACCCAGTACTTC; cdr3_aa: CSARDPRGAGQETQYF
clone_size: few; d_call: .; v_call: TRBV7-2; j_call: TRBJ2-5; cdr3_nt: TGTGCCAGCAGCTTAGAAAGACAGCGCGGGGCCCAGTACTTC; cdr3_aa: CASSLERQRGAQYF
clone_size: many; d_call: .; v_call: TRBV24-1; j_call: TRBJ2-1; cdr3_nt: TGTGCCACCAGTGACAAAACCTATGAGCAGTTCTTC; cdr3_aa: CATSDKTYEQFF
clone_size: few; d_call: TRBD2; v_call: TRBV14; j_call: TRBJ2-1; cdr3_nt: TGTGCCAGCAGCCACGGGACTAGCTTCACCCGCTCCTACAATGAGCAGTTCTTC; cdr3_aa: CASSHGTSFTRSYNEQFF
clone_size: few; d_call: .; v_call: TRBV6-2/TRBV6-3; j_call: TRBJ2-1; cdr3_nt: TGTGCCAGCAGTCCACGCCCTCTTACGTCGGGCCCCTACAATGAGCAGTTCTTC; cdr3_aa: CASSPRPLTSGPYNEQFF
clone_size: .; d_call: TRBD1; v_call: TRBV12-3/TRBV12-4; j_call: TRBJ1-2; cdr3_nt: TGTGCCAGCAGTTTCCCGGCCCAGGGGGACTATGGCTACACCTTC; cdr3_aa: CASSFPAQGDYGYTF
clone_size: many; d_call: .; v_call: TRBV20-1; j_call: TRBJ2-5; cdr3_nt: TGCAGTGCTAGAGACCCGATCGGGTCGAGGGAGACCCAGTACTTC; cdr3_aa: CSARDPIGSRETQYF
clone_size: few; d_call: .; v_call: TRBV3-1; j_call: TRBJ2-1; cdr3_nt: TGTGCCAGCAGCCCGGGCCTGTCCGGGCTCAATGAGCAGTTCTTC; cdr3_aa: CASSPGLSGLNEQFF
clone_size: few; d_call: .; v_call: TRBV11-2; j_call: TRBJ2-6; cdr3_nt: TGTGCCAGCAGCTTCACACTGGGCTCCGGGGCCAACGTCCTGACTTTC; cdr3_aa: CASSFTLGSGANVLTF
clone_size: .; d_call: TRBD1; v_call: TRBV7-7; j_call: TRBJ2-2; cdr3_nt: TGTGCCAGCAGCCCGATTTGGACAGGGAAAGGAGTCACCGGGGAGCTGTTTTTT; cdr3_aa: CASSPIWTGKGVTGELFF
clone_size: .; d_call: .; v_call: TRBV10-2; j_call: TRBJ2-1; cdr3_nt: TGCGCCAGCAGAGACCGTACCTACAATGAGCAGTTCTTC; cdr3_aa: CASRDRTYNEQFF
clone_size: .; d_call: TRBD2; v_call: TRBV6-2/TRBV6-3; j_call: TRBJ2-7; cdr3_nt: TGTGCCAGCAGTTACTCGGGACTAGCGGGAGGACCCTACTCCTACGAGCAGTACTTC; cdr3_aa: CASSYSGLAGGPYSYEQYF
clone_size: few; d_call: TRBD2; v_call: TRBV20-1; j_call: TRBJ2-7; cdr3_nt: TGCAGTGCTTACCCGACTAGCGGATCCTACGAGCAGTACTTC; cdr3_aa: CSAYPTSGSYEQYF
clone_size: few; d_call: .; v_call: TRBV20-1; j_call: TRBJ2-2; cdr3_nt: TGCAGTGCTAGCTATCAGGGGGGATACACCGGGGAGCTGTTTTTT; cdr3_aa: CSASYQGGYTGELFF
clone_size: .; d_call: .; v_call: TRBV9; j_call: TRBJ2-3; cdr3_nt: TGTGCCAGCAACCCGACCTCGGACTTAACAGATACGCAGTATTTT; cdr3_aa: CASNPTSDLTDTQYF
clone_size: many; d_call: .; v_call: TRBV10-3; j_call: TRBJ2-1; cdr3_nt: TGTGCCATCAGTGGACAGGCGTCCTACAATGAGCAGTTCTTC; cdr3_aa: CAISGQASYNEQFF
clone_size: .; d_call: .; v_call: TRBV27; j_call: TRBJ2-2; cdr3_nt: TGTGCCAGCAGTTTATTTACAGGGCCGAACACCGGGGAGCTGTTTTTT; cdr3_aa: CASSLFTGPNTGELFF